The clone carrying this T cell receptor (beta chain) was picked up a small number of times. This sample was taken from a study of cytomegalovirus exposure and HLA in healthy donors. Study-wide background: Of over 350 genotyped donors, 81% grouped in the Caucasian-associated ancestry cluster.

Both 60 Vbeta primers and 13 Jbeta primers went into the PCR. Measured with immunoSEQ multiplex PCR; TCRdb has only the in-frame clones, and not every one. The top ten clones hold 2.5% to 3% of a sample with over 90,000 clones, approximately 87% of them seen once. There are 13 residues in the CDR3. The germline gives CDR1 MGHDK, CDR2 SYGVNS. Between the trimmed V and J ends, which lost 4 bases and 6 bases, there was a span of 12 bases. This chain joins TRBV25-1 and TRBJ1-1, with D unclear. What was sequenced was PBMCs. This TCR derives from a man between 40 and 49 years old in good health and CMV-seronegative. CDR3 in DNA: TGTGCCAGCAGTGTCAGGCTTCCGGCTGAAGCTTTCTTT. Translating it yields CASSVRLPAEAFF.